This TCR beta chain originates from a study of blood T cell repertoires in COVID-19 (dated by TCRdb to 2020 to 2022). For the study in its entirety: Samples from collaborators originated in the United States, Italy and Spain and spanned both the acute and convalescent phases of COVID-19. The material from the prospective study consisted of cDNA or gDNA derived from T cells, B-cell-depleted T cells, or PBMCs. Subjects who had been exposed to COVID-19, were actively infected with it, or had recovered from it provided the deeply sampled blood TCRbeta repertoires that made up the dataset. The repertoires were released in a freely available public database meant as a resource for research on the immune response to SARS-CoV-2. Samples were obtained from the ongoing ImmuneRACE study (first 160 participants) and from about 1,300 subjects provided by 6 global collaborators. Nearly every sample came with metadata listing a de-identified subject ID, COVID-19 status, age in years and sex. HLA class I and class II types, where available, came from metadata supplied by the sample provider rather than from assay-based typing. On the study overall, not on this receptor specifically: The amount of clinical and demographic metadata varied by source and participant and was provided uncurated.

The immunoSEQ Assay, a bias-controlled multiplex PCR, was used to amplify TCRbeta CDR3 regions from genomic DNA. As for the authors' bioinformatics: Within the assay, amplification of reference gene primers was used to estimate how many nucleated cells each sample contained. To quantify the absolute abundance of each unique TCRbeta CDR3 rearrangement, sequence reads were collapsed and filtered. Productive Simpson clonality was computed per sample as the square root of Simpson's diversity index over productive rearrangements. TCRdb retrieved this table from immuneACCESS and kept in-frame rearrangements only. Not all clones are present; in checked studies, unresolved V genes account for under half, and no reason is known for the remainder. V and J calls and clone size come straight from that table; D and trimming were deduced from the DNA. The sample yields about 200,000 clones; 82% were counted once. The ten largest clones take up 14% to 15% of the sample.

The CDR3 starts with the cysteine, ends with the phenylalanine, and has 13 residues. CDR3 DNA only is kept here, 39 bases in frame from base 1. CDR1 and CDR2, looked up from the germline V gene, are SGHAT and FQNNGV. The germline ends are 15 bases apart after V is trimmed by 2 bases and J by 11 bases. Participants in the prospective study were aged roughly 18 to 100 years, lived in over 20 United States geographic areas, and enrolled through a virtual design. Cohort assignment in the prospective study relied on participant-reported clinical history from a screening survey and a study questionnaire. ImmuneRACE Cohort 3 recovered participants were defined by two consecutive negative NP/OP PCR tests, healthcare professional clearance, or symptom resolution. In the prospective study, mobile phlebotomists collected whole blood, serum and a nasopharyngeal or oropharyngeal swab from each participant. Over an approximately two-month period, participants in the prospective study had the option of providing additional blood draws and questionnaires. Before DNA extraction, prospective study blood samples were shipped either frozen or at room temperature.

Turning to this clone: The target of this receptor is not known. No base quality information exists; no much larger clone differs at one position.

The TCR sequence derives from a man aged 40-49 years who had recovered from COVID-19. The receptor chain draws on TRBV11-2 and TRBJ1-1; perhaps TRBD1 is the D gene, with 6 bases matching. Sequenced: PBMCs or T cells enriched from blood (not recorded which). The CDR3 is CASSLRQGIEAFF. The nucleotides read TGTGCCAGCAGCTTAAGGCAGGGGATCGAGGCTTTCTTT.